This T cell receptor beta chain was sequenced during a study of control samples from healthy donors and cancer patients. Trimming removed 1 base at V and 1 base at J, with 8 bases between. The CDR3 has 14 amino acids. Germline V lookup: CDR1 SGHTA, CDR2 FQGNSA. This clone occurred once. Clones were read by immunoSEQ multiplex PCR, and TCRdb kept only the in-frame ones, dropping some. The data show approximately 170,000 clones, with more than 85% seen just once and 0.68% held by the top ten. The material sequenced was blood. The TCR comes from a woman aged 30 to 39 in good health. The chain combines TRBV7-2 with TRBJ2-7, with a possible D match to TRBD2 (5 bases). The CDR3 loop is CASSLVEGSYEQYF. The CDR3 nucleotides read TGTGCCAGCAGCTTAGTCGAGGGATCCTACGAGCAGTACTTC.